This TCR beta chain was documented in a study of metastatic and nonmetastatic thyroid tumors. TCRdb reanalyzed the PCR reads with MiXCR. Among about 93,000 clones, roughly 12% were seen once, and the ten largest hold 11%. No patient had received any treatment before thyroid surgery. Many counts were recorded for this clone. This receptor was identified in a female donor with papillary thyroid cancer or a benign thyroid nodule (not recorded which). Some clones in this sample may be carry-over from other donors' samples. Sequenced material: blood.

The CDR3 coding sequence is TGTGCCTGGAGCCTAGGGGGGGCGCGGAATTCACCCCTCCACTTT. It specifies CAWSLGGARNSPLHF. The chain combines TRBV30 with TRBJ1-6; TRBD1 might be the D (6 bases). The V end was cut by 3 bases, the J end by 7 bases, with 16 bases between. The CDR3 extends over 15 amino acids. Per germline, CDR1 GTSNPN and CDR2 SVGIG (reference sequence). Using reference TRBV30 and TRBJ1-6 for the parts outside the CDR3, the full variable domain is SQTIHQWPATLVQPVGSPLSLECTVEGTSNPNLYWYRQAAGRGLQLLFYSVGIGQISSEVPQNLSASRPQDRQFILSSKKLLLSDSGFYLCAWSLGGARNSPLHFGNGTRLTVT.